This TCR beta chain was obtained from a study of post-analysis software for immune sequencing data. Turning to the study itself: Some patients lacked subtype; others had relapsing-remitting, secondary progressive or progressive-relapsing disease.

A word on this clonotype: Its antigen is currently unknown.

Study-wide findings and caveats: In patients, about 5 TRBV segments were more frequent than in controls, with TRBV5-6, TRBV5-1 and TRBV20-1 among them. Significantly lower normalized Chao1 diversity was seen in multiple sclerosis patients than in controls. The authors found that F measure strongly co-clustered same-batch samples.

The CDR3 loop spans 13 amino acids. Trimming took off 4 bases at V and 2 bases at J, with 7 bases between the two ends. Built from TCR beta cDNA, the libraries had unique molecular identifiers in them. The authors obtained roughly 500,000 cDNA molecules from approximately 0.95 to 9.8 million T cells. TCRdb redid the calling of the PCR reads with MiXCR, one entry per CDR3 protein. The profile covers around 500,000 distinct CDR3 sequences, with around a third appearing a single time and 5% to 6% taken by the ten largest. The specimen sequenced was blood. This TCR was sampled from a girl younger than 18 with multiple sclerosis. This chain uses TRBV12-3 or TRBV12-4 with TRBJ2-3; D is unresolved. The CDR3 here is CASSSHSTDTQYF. CDR3 sequence (DNA): TGTGCCAGCAGTTCCCACTCCACAGATACGCAGTATTTT.